These T cell receptor beta chains were read from a single sample in a study of cytomegalovirus exposure and HLA in healthy donors. Using immunoSEQ multiplex PCR, the repertoire was profiled, and TCRdb retains in-frame clones only, with some absent. The repertoire includes fewer than 200,000 clones, roughly 71% of them detected once, and approximately 1.4% sits in the top ten. The sequenced material came from PBMCs. The receptors derive from a girl aged 10 to 17 in good health and CMV-seronegative. Each CDR3 is given with its conserved first and last residue. Each record gives: V gene, D gene, J gene, clone size, CDR3 DNA, CDR3 protein. D genes are given only for firm matches. Size is omitted from some rows. Given values are once, few, many or a class for expanded clones.

v_gene: TRBV7-9
d_gene: NA
j_gene: TRBJ2-5
abundance: few
CDR3nt: TGTGCCAGCAGCTCAGACTTGGAGACCCAGTACTTC
CDR3aa: CASSSDLETQYF

v_gene: TRBV15
d_gene: NA
j_gene: TRBJ1-1
abundance: NA
CDR3nt: TGTGCCACCAGCAGACCAGGGGCCCGTTACATGAACACTGAAGCTTTCTTT
CDR3aa: CATSRPGARYMNTEAFF

v_gene: TRBV7-3
d_gene: NA
j_gene: TRBJ1-5
abundance: NA
CDR3nt: TGTGCCAGCAGCCCGGAGAGCGGTCAGCCCCAGCATTTT
CDR3aa: CASSPESGQPQHF

v_gene: TRBV7-9
d_gene: TRBD1
j_gene: TRBJ2-1
abundance: few
CDR3nt: TGTGCCAGCAGCTTCGGGACAGCTCTCAATGAGCAGTTCTTC
CDR3aa: CASSFGTALNEQFF

v_gene: TRBV29-1
d_gene: NA
j_gene: TRBJ1-1
abundance: NA
CDR3nt: TGCAGCGACCAAGGGGGGGCGGACACTGAAGCTTTCTTT
CDR3aa: CSDQGGADTEAFF

v_gene: TRBV14
d_gene: NA
j_gene: TRBJ2-5
abundance: NA
CDR3nt: TGTGCCAGCAGCCTAAACCCGGGAGTCCAAGAGACCCAGTACTTC
CDR3aa: CASSLNPGVQETQYF

v_gene: TRBV5-4
d_gene: TRBD1
j_gene: TRBJ2-7
abundance: NA
CDR3nt: TGTGCCAGCAGCCGGGACAGGGTCGAGCAGTACTTC
CDR3aa: CASSRDRVEQYF

v_gene: TRBV14
d_gene: NA
j_gene: TRBJ1-1
abundance: NA
CDR3nt: TGTGCCAGCAGCGCACGCCCAACAGCGAACACTGAAGCTTTCTTT
CDR3aa: CASSARPTANTEAFF

v_gene: TRBV7-3
d_gene: NA
j_gene: TRBJ1-1
abundance: NA
CDR3nt: TGTGCCAGCAGGTCCCAGGGGAGTAGAGTGAGGGCTTTCTTT
CDR3aa: CASRSQGSRVRAFF

v_gene: TRBV19
d_gene: NA
j_gene: TRBJ1-4
abundance: NA
CDR3nt: TGTGCCAGTAGTATCTCTGCAACTAATGAAAAACTGTTTTTT
CDR3aa: CASSISATNEKLFF

v_gene: TRBV7-3
d_gene: TRBD2
j_gene: TRBJ2-1
abundance: NA
CDR3nt: TGTGCCAGCAGCGGCGGGGGAGACAATGAGCAGTTCTTC
CDR3aa: CASSGGGDNEQFF

v_gene: TRBV5-1
d_gene: NA
j_gene: TRBJ1-1
abundance: NA
CDR3nt: TGCGCCAGCAGCCCCCGGGGAGGGAATGAAGCTTTCTTT
CDR3aa: CASSPRGGNEAFF

v_gene: TRBV18
d_gene: NA
j_gene: TRBJ1-2
abundance: NA
CDR3nt: TGTGCCAGCTCACCACAGGACACGGCGACAAAATATGGCTACACCTTC
CDR3aa: CASSPQDTATKYGYTF

v_gene: TRBV5-1
d_gene: TRBD2
j_gene: TRBJ2-1
abundance: NA
CDR3nt: TGCGCCAGCAGCTTGGTAATGGGAGGGTCATACAATGAGCAGTTCTTC
CDR3aa: CASSLVMGGSYNEQFF

v_gene: TRBV13
d_gene: TRBD2
j_gene: TRBJ2-3
abundance: NA
CDR3nt: TGTGCCAGCAGCTCTTCTAGCGGGGGGGCAGATACGCAGTATTTT
CDR3aa: CASSSSSGGADTQYF

v_gene: TRBV18
d_gene: NA
j_gene: TRBJ1-1
abundance: NA
CDR3nt: TGTGCCAGCGCGGCGGCCGGGATGAACACTGAAGCTTTCTTT
CDR3aa: CASAAAGMNTEAFF

v_gene: TRBV20-1
d_gene: NA
j_gene: TRBJ2-5
abundance: NA
CDR3nt: TGCAGTGCGGTTCAGGGGGAGACCCAGTACTTC
CDR3aa: CSAVQGETQYF

v_gene: TRBV7-9
d_gene: TRBD1
j_gene: TRBJ1-3
abundance: few
CDR3nt: TGTGCCAGCAGCGTTGGAAACCGGGACAGGGGAAACACCATATATTTT
CDR3aa: CASSVGNRDRGNTIYF

v_gene: TRBV6-4
d_gene: TRBD2
j_gene: TRBJ2-3
abundance: NA
CDR3nt: TGTGCCAGCAGTGATACTAGCGGGGGGGCAGATACGCAGTATTTT
CDR3aa: CASSDTSGGADTQYF

v_gene: TRBV18
d_gene: TRBD1
j_gene: TRBJ1-5
abundance: NA
CDR3nt: TGTGCCAGCTCACCCGGGACAGGCAATCAGCCCCAGCATTTT
CDR3aa: CASSPGTGNQPQHF

v_gene: TRBV5-6
d_gene: NA
j_gene: TRBJ1-6
abundance: NA
CDR3nt: TGTGCCAGCAGCTTGGGGAGTTATAATTCACCCCTCCACTTT
CDR3aa: CASSLGSYNSPLHF

v_gene: TRBV30
d_gene: NA
j_gene: TRBJ1-5
abundance: NA
CDR3nt: TGTGCCTGGAGTGTTAGACAGGTCCTAAATCAGCCCCAGCATTTT
CDR3aa: CAWSVRQVLNQPQHF

v_gene: TRBV5-4
d_gene: NA
j_gene: TRBJ1-3
abundance: NA
CDR3nt: TGTGCCAGCAGCTTGGCCAACCGCGGGAGCTCTGGAAACACCATATATTTT
CDR3aa: CASSLANRGSSGNTIYF

v_gene: TRBV29-1
d_gene: NA
j_gene: TRBJ2-7
abundance: NA
CDR3nt: TGCAGCGTTGAAGTATCGGAGTATAGGCGGGCCTACGAGCAGTACTTC
CDR3aa: CSVEVSEYRRAYEQYF

v_gene: TRBV6-6
d_gene: NA
j_gene: TRBJ2-3
abundance: few
CDR3nt: TGTGCCAGCAGCAATGGACGGGGAAGCACAGATACGCAGTATTTT
CDR3aa: CASSNGRGSTDTQYF

v_gene: TRBV6-1
d_gene: NA
j_gene: TRBJ1-6
abundance: NA
CDR3nt: TGTGCCAGCAGTGCGGGGTGGTCACCCCTCCACTTT
CDR3aa: CASSAGWSPLHF

v_gene: TRBV5-1
d_gene: NA
j_gene: TRBJ1-1
abundance: few
CDR3nt: TGCGCCAGCAGCTTGAGGGGCTCATTGAACACTGAAGCTTTCTTT
CDR3aa: CASSLRGSLNTEAFF

v_gene: TRBV6-1
d_gene: TRBD2
j_gene: TRBJ2-3
abundance: NA
CDR3nt: TGTGCCAGCAGCGAACTAGCGGGGAGCACAGATACGCAGTATTTT
CDR3aa: CASSELAGSTDTQYF

v_gene: TRBV23-1
d_gene: NA
j_gene: TRBJ1-5
abundance: NA
CDR3nt: TGCGCCAGCAGTCAATCCGACAGACCAAATCAGCCCCAGCATTTT
CDR3aa: CASSQSDRPNQPQHF

v_gene: TRBV7-6
d_gene: NA
j_gene: TRBJ2-1
abundance: NA
CDR3nt: TGTGCCAGCAGCACCGGGACAATCTCCTACAATGAGCAGTTCTTC
CDR3aa: CASSTGTISYNEQFF